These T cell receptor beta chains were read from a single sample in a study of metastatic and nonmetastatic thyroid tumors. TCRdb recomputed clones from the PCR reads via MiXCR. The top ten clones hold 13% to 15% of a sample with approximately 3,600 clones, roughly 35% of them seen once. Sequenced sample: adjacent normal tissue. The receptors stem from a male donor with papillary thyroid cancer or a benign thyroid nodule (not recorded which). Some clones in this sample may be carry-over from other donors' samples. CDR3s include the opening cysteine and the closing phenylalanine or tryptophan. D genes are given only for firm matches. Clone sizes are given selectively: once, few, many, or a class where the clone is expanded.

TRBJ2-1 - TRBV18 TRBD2 TGTGCCAGCTCACCGTATACTAGCGGGACCCCGCGAAATGAGCAGTTCTTC CASSPYTSGTPRNEQFF
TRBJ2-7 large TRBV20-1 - TGCAGTGCCCGTAGGTCCAGCGTGGGGTACGAGCAGTACTTC CSARRSSVGYEQYF
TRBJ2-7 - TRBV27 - TGTGCCAGCAGCGTCGGTACAGGGCCACACGAGCAGTACTTC CASSVGTGPHEQYF
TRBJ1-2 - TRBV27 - TGTGCCAGCAGTCGGGCAGGCCACTATGGCTACACCTTC CASSRAGHYGYTF
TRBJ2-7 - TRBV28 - TGTGCCAGCTCCCCAGGGGCCTACGAGCAGTACTTC CASSPGAYEQYF
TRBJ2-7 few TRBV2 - TGTGCCAGCAGCAGACTACCACAGGACTACGAGCAGTACTTC CASSRLPQDYEQYF
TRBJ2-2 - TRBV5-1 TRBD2 TGCGCCAGCAGCCTTTTTAGCGGGAGGGACACCGGGGAGCTGTTTTTT CASSLFSGRDTGELFF
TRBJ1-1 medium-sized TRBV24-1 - TGTGCCACCAGGGACCCCCGGAACACTGAAGCTTTCTTT CATRDPRNTEAFF
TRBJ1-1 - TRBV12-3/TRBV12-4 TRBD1 TGTGCGAGCAGCTCCCCCGGGACAGGGGGCACTGAAGCTTTCTTT CASSSPGTGGTEAFF
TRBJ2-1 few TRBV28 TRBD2 TGTGCCAGCAGTTCCTATTTAGTCGAGCGGGAGGAGTTAAATGAGCAGTTCTTC CASSSYLVEREELNEQFF
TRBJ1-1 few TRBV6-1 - TGTGCCAGCTGGGAGGGGAGGTCAACTGAAGCTTTCTTT CASWEGRSTEAFF
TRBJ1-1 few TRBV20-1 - TGCAGTGCTAGAGAGGGGGCGGACACTGAAGCTTTCTTT CSAREGADTEAFF
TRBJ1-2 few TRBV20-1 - TGCAGTGCTAGTCCGCTAGAGTATTCGGGTGGCTACACCTTC CSASPLEYSGGYTF
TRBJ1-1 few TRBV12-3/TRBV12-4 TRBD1 TGTGCCAGCAGTTCCACCGGGACAGGCTTGAACACTGAAGCTTTCTTT CASSSTGTGLNTEAFF
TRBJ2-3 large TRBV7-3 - TGTGCCAGCAGCTTAAGTGGGGACACAGATACGCAGTATTTT CASSLSGDTDTQYF
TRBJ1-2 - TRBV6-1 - TGTGCCAGCAGTGAGGGTCCGAGCGTTAACTATGGCTACACCTTC CASSEGPSVNYGYTF
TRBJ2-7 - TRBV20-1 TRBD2 TGCAGTGCTAGAGAGGCTAGCGGGGCTTACGAGCAGTACTTC CSAREASGAYEQYF
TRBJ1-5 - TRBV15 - TGTGCCACCAGCAGAGGTGGTATAGGGTATCAGCCCCAGCATTTT CATSRGGIGYQPQHF
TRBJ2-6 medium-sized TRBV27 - TGTGCCAGCAGTTTTTCGTCAGGAGGGGTGGCTGGGGCCAACGTCCTGACTTTC CASSFSSGGVAGANVLTF
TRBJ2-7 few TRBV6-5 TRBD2 TGTGCCAGCAGTTACTTGGGGATCCTAGCGGGAGTCTACGAGCAATACTTC CASSYLGILAGVYEQYF
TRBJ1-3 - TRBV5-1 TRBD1 TGCGCCAGCAGCTTGGAATTGGGACAGGGGACCAACACCATATATTTT CASSLELGQGTNTIYF
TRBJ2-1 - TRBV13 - TGTGCCAGCAGCTTAGGCTACACTCAATACAATGAGCAGTTCTTC CASSLGYTQYNEQFF
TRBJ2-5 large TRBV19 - TGTGCCAGTAGTCCATGGAGGGGTACGGAGACCCAGTACTTC CASSPWRGTETQYF
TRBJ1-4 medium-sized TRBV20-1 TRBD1 TGCAGTGCTAGCCTCTGGACAGGGGCCTCTAATGAAAAACTGTTTTTT CSASLWTGASNEKLFF
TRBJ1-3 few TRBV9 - TGTGCCAGCAGTAGGAGCGGAAACACCATATATTTT CASSRSGNTIYF
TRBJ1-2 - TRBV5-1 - TGCGCCAGCAGCCCGTATCGCACCTATGGCTACACCTTC CASSPYRTYGYTF
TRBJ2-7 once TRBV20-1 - TGCAGTGCTAGCCCACCCTACGAGCAGTACTTC CSASPPYEQYF
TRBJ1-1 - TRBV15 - TGTGCCACCAGCAGAGATAGTCGGGGGCCGGGTGAAGCTTTCTTT CATSRDSRGPGEAFF
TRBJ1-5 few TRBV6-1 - TGTGCCAGCAGTGAATACGGATATAGCAATCAGCCCCAGCATTTT CASSEYGYSNQPQHF
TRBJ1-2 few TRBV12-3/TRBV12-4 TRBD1 TGTGCCAGCAGTTTAGGGACAGGGGTCTATGGCTACACCTTC CASSLGTGVYGYTF
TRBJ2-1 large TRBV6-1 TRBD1 TGTGCCAGCAGTCGACAGGGGAACAATGAGCAGTTCTTC CASSRQGNNEQFF
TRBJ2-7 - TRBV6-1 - TGTGCCAGCAGTGACGGGAGTGGGGACGAGCAGTACTTC CASSDGSGDEQYF
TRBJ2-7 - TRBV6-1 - TGTGCCAGCAGTGAATCTAGGACTTCACCCTACGAGCAGTACTTC CASSESRTSPYEQYF
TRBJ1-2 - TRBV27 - TGTGCCAGCAGCCCTACGTCCAGGGTAGTAGCTAACTATAGCTACGCCTTC CASSPTSRVVANYSYAF
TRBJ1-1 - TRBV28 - TGTGCCAGCAGTTTATCCCTGCGGGGGTTGAACACTGAAGCTTTCTTT CASSLSLRGLNTEAFF
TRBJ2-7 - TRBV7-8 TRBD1 TGTGCCAGCAGCTCGAGTCCGGGACAGGGTGTCGAGCAGTACTTC CASSSSPGQGVEQYF
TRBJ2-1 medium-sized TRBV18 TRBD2 TGTGCCAGCTCACCACCTCTACGGGAGGGAATAAATGAGCAGTTCTTC CASSPPLREGINEQFF
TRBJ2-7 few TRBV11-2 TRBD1 TGTGCCAGCAGCTTCCGGGACAGTCTCTCCTACGAGCAGTACTTC CASSFRDSLSYEQYF
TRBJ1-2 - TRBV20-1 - TGCAGTGCTGACTGGTCTAACTATGGCTACACCTTC CSADWSNYGYTF
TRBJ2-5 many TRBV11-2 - TGTGCCAGCAGCTTATCTGAGACCCAAGAGACCCAGTACTTC CASSLSETQETQYF
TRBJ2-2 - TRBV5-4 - TGTGCCAGCAGCCCGAGGGAACGGGCCCCCGGGGAGCTGTTTTTT CASSPRERAPGELFF
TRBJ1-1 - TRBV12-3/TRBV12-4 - TGTGCCAGCAGGCCGCTGACAGGGAACACTGAAGCTTTCTTT CASRPLTGNTEAFF
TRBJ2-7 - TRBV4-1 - TGCGCCAGCAGCCAAGAGAGGTGGTACGAGCAGTACTTC CASSQERWYEQYF
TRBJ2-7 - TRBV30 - TGTGCCTGGAGTTTAACGGGTGGCGAGCAGTACTTC CAWSLTGGEQYF
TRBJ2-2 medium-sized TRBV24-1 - TGTGCCACCAGTGAGGATCCCAACACCGGGGAGCTGTTTTTT CATSEDPNTGELFF
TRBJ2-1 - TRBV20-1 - TGCAGTGCTCTTGGACTCCGTAATGAGCAGTTCTTC CSALGLRNEQFF
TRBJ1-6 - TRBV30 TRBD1 TGTGCCTGGAGTGTCCGAGACAGGGCTAATTCACCCCTCCACTTT CAWSVRDRANSPLHF
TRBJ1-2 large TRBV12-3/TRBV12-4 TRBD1 TGTGCCAGCAGCCTGGACAGGGACTATGGCTACACCTTC CASSLDRDYGYTF
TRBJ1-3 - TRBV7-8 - TGTGCCAGCAGCCGGGGCATCCCAAGCTCTGGAAACACCATATATTTT CASSRGIPSSGNTIYF
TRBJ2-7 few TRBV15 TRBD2 TGTGCCACCAGCAGAGTGGGGGCGGGAGGAGGCGAGCAGTACTTC CATSRVGAGGGEQYF
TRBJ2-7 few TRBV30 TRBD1 TGTGCCTGGAGTGTTTCCGGGACAGCTTACGAGCAGTACTTC CAWSVSGTAYEQYF
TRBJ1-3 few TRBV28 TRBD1 TGTGCCAGCGCCCCGGGACAGGGGAACACCATATATTTT CASAPGQGNTIYF